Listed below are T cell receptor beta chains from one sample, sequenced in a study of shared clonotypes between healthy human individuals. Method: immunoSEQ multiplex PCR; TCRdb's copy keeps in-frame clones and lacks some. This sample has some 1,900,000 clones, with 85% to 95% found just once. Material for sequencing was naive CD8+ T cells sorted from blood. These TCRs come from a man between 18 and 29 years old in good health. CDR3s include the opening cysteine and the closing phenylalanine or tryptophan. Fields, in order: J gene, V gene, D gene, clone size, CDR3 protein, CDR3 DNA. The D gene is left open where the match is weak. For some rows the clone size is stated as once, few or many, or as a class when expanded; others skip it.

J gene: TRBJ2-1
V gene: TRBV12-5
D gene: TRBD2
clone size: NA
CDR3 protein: CASGSHQHPSGGQDEQFF
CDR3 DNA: TGTGCTAGTGGTTCTCACCAACACCCTAGCGGGGGGCAGGATGAGCAGTTCTTC

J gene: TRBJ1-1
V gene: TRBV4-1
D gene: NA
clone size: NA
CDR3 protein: CASTLIRSGSTEAFF
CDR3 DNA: TGCGCCAGCACCCTAATAAGGTCGGGGAGCACTGAAGCTTTCTTT

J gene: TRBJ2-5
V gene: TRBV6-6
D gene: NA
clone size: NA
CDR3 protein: CASTHEETQYF
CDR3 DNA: TGTGCCAGCACCCACGAGGAGACCCAGTACTTC

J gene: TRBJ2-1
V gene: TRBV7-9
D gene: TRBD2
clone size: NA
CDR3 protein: CASSSARRGGPYNEQFF
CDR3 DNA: TGTGCCAGCAGCTCAGCGAGACGGGGGGGCCCCTACAATGAGCAGTTCTTC

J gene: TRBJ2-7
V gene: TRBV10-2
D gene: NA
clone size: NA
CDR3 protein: CASSDFYEQYF
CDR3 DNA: TGCGCCAGCAGTGATTTCTACGAGCAGTACTTC

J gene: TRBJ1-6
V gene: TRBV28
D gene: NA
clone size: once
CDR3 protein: CASSQSHLIYNSPLHF
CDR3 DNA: TGTGCCAGCAGCCAGAGTCATCTGATCTATAATTCACCCCTCCACTTT

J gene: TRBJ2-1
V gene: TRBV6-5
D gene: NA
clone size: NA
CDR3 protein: CASSYLGGGDEQFF
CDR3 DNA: TGTGCCAGCAGTTACTTGGGAGGGGGTGATGAGCAGTTCTTC

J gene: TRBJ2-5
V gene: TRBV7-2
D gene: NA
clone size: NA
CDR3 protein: CASSLWGAGLETQYF
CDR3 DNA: TGTGCCAGCAGCTTATGGGGGGCGGGGTTGGAGACCCAGTACTTC

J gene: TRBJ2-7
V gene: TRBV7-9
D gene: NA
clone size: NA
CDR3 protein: CASTQGGEQYF
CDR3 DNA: TGTGCCAGCACCCAAGGAGGGGAGCAGTACTTC

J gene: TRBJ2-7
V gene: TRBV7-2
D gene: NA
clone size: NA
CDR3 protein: CASSSSTQYYEQYF
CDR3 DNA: TGTGCCAGCAGCTCCAGTACACAATACTACGAGCAGTACTTC

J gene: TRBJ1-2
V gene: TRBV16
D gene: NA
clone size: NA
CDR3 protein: CASSTGLDGYTF
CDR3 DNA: TGTGCCAGCAGTACAGGGTTGGATGGCTACACCTTC

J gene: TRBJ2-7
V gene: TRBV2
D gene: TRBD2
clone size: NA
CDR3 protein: CATKEVPSGGFYEQYF
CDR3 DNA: TGTGCCACCAAAGAAGTACCTAGCGGGGGGTTCTACGAGCAGTACTTC

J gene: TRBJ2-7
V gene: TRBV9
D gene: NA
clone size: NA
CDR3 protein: CASSPGVGYEQYF
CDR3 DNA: TGTGCCAGCAGCCCAGGGGTGGGATACGAGCAGTACTTC

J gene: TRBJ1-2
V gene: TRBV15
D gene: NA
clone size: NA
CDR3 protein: CATRSGNTYGYTF
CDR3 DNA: TGTGCCACCAGAAGTGGAAACACTTATGGCTACACCTTC

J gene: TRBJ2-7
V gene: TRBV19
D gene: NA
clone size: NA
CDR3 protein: CASSRTSVAYEQYF
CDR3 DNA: TGTGCCAGTAGTAGGACCTCTGTGGCCTACGAGCAGTACTTC

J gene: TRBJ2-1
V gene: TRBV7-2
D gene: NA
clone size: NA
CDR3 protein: CASSLVGGYNEQFF
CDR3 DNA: TGTGCCAGCAGCTTAGTGGGAGGCTACAATGAGCAGTTCTTC

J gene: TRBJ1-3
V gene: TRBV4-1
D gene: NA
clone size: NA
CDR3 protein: CASSQVGSSGNTIHF
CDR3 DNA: TGCGCCAGCAGCCAAGTCGGGAGCTCTGGAAACACCATACATTTT

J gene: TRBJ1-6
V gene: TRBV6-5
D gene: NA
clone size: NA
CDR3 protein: CASSYSANSPLHF
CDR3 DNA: TGTGCCAGCAGTTACTCGGCTAATTCACCCCTCCACTTT

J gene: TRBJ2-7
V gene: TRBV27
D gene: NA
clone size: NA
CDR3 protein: CASSLQENRYEQYF
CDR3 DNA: TGTGCCAGCAGTTTACAGGAGAATAGGTACGAGCAGTACTTC

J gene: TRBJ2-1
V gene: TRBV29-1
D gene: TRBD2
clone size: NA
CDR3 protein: CSVGLAGLEQFF
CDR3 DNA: TGCAGCGTCGGACTAGCGGGACTTGAGCAGTTCTTC

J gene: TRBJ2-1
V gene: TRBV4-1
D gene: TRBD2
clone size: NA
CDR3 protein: CASSHPTSGRNEQFF
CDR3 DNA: TGCGCCAGCAGCCATCCGACTAGCGGACGTAATGAGCAGTTCTTC

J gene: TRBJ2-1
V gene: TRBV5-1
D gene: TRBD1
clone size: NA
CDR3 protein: CASSLEPGGNEQFF
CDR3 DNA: TGCGCCAGCAGCTTGGAACCAGGGGGCAATGAGCAGTTCTTC

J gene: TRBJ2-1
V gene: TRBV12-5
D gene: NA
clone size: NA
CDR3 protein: CASGLVPAPGYYNEQFF
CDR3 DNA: TGTGCTAGTGGTTTGGTACCCGCTCCGGGATACTACAATGAGCAGTTCTTC

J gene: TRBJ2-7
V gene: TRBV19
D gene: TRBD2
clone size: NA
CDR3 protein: CASSPGLEFYEQYF
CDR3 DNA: TGTGCCAGCTCACCGGGACTAGAATTCTACGAGCAGTACTTC

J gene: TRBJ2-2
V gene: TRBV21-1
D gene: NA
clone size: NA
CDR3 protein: CASSKGQGPPGTGELFF
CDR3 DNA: TGTGCCAGCAGCAAAGGGCAGGGGCCGCCGGGCACCGGGGAGCTGTTTTTT

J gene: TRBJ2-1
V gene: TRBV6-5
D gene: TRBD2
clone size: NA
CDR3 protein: CASSLAGAVYNEQFF
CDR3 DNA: TGTGCCAGCAGTTTAGCGGGGGCCGTCTACAATGAGCAGTTCTTC

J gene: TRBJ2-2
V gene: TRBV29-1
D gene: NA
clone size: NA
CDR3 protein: CSVPGHSNTGELFF
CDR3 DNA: TGCAGCGTTCCGGGACACTCGAACACCGGGGAGCTGTTTTTT

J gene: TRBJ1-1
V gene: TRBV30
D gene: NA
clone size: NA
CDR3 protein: CAWSVAENTEAFF
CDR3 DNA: TGTGCCTGGAGTGTTGCAGAGAACACTGAAGCTTTCTTT

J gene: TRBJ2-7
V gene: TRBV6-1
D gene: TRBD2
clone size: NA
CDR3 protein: CASTSSGGLSYEQYF
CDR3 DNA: TGTGCCAGCACCTCCTCGGGGGGTTTGTCCTACGAGCAGTACTTC

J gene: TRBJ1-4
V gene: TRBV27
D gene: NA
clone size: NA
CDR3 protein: CASSLEGATNEKLFF
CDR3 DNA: TGTGCCAGCAGTTTAGAGGGTGCAACTAATGAAAAACTGTTTTTT

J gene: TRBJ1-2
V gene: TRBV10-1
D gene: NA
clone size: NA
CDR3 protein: CASSESLGLKDGYTF
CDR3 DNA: TGCGCCAGCAGTGAGTCGCTAGGTCTCAAGGACGGCTACACCTTC